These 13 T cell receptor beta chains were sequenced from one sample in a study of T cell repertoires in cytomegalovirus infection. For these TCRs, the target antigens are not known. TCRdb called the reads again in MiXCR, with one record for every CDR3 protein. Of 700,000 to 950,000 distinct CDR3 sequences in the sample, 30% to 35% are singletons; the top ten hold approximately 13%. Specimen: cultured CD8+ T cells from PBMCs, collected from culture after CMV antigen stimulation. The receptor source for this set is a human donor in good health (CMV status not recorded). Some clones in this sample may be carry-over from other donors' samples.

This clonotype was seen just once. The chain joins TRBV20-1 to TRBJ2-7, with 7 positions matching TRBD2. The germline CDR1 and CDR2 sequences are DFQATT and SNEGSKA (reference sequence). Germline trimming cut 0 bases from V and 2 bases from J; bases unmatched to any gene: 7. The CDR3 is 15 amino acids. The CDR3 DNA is TGCAGTGCTAGAGAAGCTAGCGGACGCACCTACGAGCAGTACGTC. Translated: CSAREASGRTYEQYV.

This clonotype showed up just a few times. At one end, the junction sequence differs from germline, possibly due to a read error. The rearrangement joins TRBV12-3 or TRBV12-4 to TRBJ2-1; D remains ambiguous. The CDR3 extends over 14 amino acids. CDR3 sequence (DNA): TGTGCCAGCAGCTTAGCTAGGGTTGGGAATGAGCAGTTCTTC. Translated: CASSLARVGNEQFF.

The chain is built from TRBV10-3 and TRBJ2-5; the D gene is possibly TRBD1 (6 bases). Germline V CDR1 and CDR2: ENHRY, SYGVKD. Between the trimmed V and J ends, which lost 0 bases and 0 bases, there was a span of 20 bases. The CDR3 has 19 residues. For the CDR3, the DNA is TGTGCCATCAGTGAGTCGGGGGCCTGGTGGGTCTTGTACCAAGAGACCCAGTACTTC. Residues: CAISESGAWWVLYQETQYF.

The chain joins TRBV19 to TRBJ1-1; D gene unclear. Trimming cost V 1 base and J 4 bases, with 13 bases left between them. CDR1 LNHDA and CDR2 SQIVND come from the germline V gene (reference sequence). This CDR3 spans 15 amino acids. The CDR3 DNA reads TGTGCCAGTAGTATAGGCCTCGGGAGTAGCACTGAAGCTTTCTTT. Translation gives CASSIGLGSSTEAFF.

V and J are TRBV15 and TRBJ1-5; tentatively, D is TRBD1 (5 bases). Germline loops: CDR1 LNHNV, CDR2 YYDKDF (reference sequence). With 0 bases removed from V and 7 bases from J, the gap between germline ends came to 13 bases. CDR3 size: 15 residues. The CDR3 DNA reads TGTGCCACCAGCAGAGATCGGGAGGGGAACCAGCCCCAGCATTTT. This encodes CATSRDREGNQPQHF.

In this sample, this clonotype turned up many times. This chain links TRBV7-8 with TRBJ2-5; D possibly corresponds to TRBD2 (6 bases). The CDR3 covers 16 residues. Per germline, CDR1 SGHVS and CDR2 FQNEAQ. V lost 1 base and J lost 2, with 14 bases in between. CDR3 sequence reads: CASSLGGLGKQETQYF. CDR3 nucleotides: TGTGCCAGCAGCTTAGGGGGACTGGGGAAACAAGAGACCCAGTACTTC.

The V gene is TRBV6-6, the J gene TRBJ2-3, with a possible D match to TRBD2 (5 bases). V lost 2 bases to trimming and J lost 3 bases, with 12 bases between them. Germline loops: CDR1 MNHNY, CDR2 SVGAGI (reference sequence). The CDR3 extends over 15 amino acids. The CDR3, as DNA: TGTGCCAGCAGTTACGTCCGGGGATATACAGATACGCAGTATTTT. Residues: CASSYVRGYTDTQYF.

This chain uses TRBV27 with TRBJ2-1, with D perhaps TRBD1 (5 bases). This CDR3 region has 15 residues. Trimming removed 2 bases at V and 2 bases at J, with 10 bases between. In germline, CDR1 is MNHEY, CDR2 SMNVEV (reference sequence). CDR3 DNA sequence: TGTGCCAGCAGTTTACAGGGTCGCCCCTACAATGAGCAGTTCTTC. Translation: CASSLQGRPYNEQFF.

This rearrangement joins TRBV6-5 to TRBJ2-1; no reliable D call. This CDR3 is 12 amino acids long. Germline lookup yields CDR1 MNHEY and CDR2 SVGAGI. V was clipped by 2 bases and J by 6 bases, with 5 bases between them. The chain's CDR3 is CASSYAGNEQFF. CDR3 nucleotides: TGTGCCAGCAGTTACGCTGGCAATGAGCAGTTCTTC.

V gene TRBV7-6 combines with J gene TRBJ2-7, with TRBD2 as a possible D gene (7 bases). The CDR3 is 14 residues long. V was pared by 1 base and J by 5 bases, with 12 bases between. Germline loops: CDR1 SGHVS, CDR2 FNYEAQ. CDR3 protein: CASSLVGGPNEQYF. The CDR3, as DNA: TGTGCCAGCAGCTTAGTGGGGGGGCCGAACGAGCAGTACTTC.

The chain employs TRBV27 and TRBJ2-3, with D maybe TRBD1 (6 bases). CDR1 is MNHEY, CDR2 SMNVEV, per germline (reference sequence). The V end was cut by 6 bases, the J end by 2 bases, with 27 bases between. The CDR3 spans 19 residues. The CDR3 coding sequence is TGTGCCAGCAGACCGACAGCTGCCACGGTGGGGGCCTTCACAGATACGCAGTATTTT. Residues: CASRPTAATVGAFTDTQYF.

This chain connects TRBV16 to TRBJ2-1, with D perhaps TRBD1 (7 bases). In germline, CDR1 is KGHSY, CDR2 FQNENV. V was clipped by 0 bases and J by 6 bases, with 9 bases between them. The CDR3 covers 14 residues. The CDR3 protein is CASSQSQGGNEQFF. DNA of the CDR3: TGTGCCAGCAGCCAATCCCAGGGGGGCAATGAGCAGTTCTTC.

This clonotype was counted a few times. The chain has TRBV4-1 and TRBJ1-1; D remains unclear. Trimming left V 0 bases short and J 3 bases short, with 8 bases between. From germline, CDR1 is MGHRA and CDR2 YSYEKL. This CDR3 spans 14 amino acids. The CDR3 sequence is CASSQDYGDTEAFF. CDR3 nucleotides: TGCGCCAGCAGCCAAGATTACGGAGACACTGAAGCTTTCTTT.